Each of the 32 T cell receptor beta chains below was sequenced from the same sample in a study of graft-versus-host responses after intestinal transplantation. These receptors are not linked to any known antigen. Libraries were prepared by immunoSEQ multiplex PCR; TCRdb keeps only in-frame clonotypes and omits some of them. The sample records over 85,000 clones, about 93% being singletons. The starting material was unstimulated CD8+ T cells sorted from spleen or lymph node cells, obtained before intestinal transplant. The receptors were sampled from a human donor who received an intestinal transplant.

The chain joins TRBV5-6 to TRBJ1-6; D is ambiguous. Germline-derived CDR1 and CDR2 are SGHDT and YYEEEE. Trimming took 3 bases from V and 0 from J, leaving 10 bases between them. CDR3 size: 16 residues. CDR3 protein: CASSSQISSYNSPLHF. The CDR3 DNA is TGTGCCAGCAGCTCCCAGATAAGCTCCTATAATTCACCCCTCCACTTT.

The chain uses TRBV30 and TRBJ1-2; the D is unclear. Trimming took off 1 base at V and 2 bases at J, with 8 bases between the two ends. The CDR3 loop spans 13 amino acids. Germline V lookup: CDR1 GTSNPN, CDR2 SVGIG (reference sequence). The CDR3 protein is CAWSASVNYGYTF. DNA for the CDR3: TGTGCCTGGAGTGCTAGTGTGAACTATGGCTACACCTTC. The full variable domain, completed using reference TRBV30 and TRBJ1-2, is SQTIHQWPATLVQPVGSPLSLECTVEGTSNPNLYWYRQAAGRGLQLLFYSVGIGQISSEVPQNLSASRPQDRQFILSSKKLLLSDSGFYLCAWSASVNYGYTFGSGTRLTVV.

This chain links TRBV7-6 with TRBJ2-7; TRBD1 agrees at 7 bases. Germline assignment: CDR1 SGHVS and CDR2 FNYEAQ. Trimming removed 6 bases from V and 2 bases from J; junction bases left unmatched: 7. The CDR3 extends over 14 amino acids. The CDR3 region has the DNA TGTGCCAGCAGGTCCCGGGACAGACCCTACGAGCAGTACTTC. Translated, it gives CASRSRDRPYEQYF.

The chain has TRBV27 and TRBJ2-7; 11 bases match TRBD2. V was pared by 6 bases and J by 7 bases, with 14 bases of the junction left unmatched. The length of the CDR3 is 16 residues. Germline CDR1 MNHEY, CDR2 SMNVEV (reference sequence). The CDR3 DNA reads TGTGCCAGCAGCCACGAAGCTAGCGGGGGGTGGTGGGAGCAGTACTTC. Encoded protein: CASSHEASGGWWEQYF.

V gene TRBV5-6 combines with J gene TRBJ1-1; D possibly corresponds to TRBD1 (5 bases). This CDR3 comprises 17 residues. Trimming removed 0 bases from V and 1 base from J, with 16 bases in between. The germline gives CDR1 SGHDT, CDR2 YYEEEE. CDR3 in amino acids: CASSLELGWQGNTEAFF. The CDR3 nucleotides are TGTGCCAGCAGCTTGGAGTTGGGGTGGCAGGGGAACACTGAAGCTTTCTTT.

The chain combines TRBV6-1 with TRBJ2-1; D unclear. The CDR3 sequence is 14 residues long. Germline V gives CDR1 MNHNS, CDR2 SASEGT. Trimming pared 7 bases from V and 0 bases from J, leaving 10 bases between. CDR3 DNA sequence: TGTGCCAGCAAGAACAGCTACTCCTACAATGAGCAGTTCTTC. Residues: CASKNSYSYNEQFF.

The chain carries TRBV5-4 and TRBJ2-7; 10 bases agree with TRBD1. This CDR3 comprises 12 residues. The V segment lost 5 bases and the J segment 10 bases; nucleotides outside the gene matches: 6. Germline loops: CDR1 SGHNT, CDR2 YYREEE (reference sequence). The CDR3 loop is CASSPGTGEQYF. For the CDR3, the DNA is TGTGCCAGCAGTCCCGGGACAGGGGAACAGTACTTC.

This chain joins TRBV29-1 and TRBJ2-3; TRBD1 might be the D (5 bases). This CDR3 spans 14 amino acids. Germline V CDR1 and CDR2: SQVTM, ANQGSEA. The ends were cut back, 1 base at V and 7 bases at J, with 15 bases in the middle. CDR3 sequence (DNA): TGCAGCGTTGAAGGGGGCGCGGTCCGGAATACGCAGTATTTT. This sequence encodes CSVEGGAVRNTQYF.

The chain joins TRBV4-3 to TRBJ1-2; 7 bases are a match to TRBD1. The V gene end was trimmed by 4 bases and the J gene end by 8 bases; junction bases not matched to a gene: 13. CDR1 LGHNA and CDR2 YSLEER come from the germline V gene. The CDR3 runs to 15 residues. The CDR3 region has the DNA TGCGCCAGCAGCCCACAGGGGCTTCTCCAGGGGGGCTACACCTTC. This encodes CASSPQGLLQGGYTF.

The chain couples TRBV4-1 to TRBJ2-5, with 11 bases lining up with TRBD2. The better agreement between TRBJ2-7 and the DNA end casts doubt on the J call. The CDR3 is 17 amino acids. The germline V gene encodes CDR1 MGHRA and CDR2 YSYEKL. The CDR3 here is CASSPELAGASSYEQYF. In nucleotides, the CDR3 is TGCGCCAGCAGCCCAGAACTAGCGGGGGCGAGCTCCTACGAGCAGTACTTC.

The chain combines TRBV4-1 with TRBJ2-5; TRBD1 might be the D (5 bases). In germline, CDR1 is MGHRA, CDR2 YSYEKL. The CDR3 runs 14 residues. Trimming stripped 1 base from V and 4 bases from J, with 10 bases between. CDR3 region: CASSQVAGIETQYF. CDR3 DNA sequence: TGCGCCAGCAGCCAAGTCGCAGGGATAGAGACCCAGTACTTC.

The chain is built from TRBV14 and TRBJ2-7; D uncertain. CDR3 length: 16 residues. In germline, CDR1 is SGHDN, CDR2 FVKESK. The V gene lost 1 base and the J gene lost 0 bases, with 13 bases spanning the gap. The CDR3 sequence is CASSQVPQAASYEQYF. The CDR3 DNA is TGTGCCAGCAGCCAAGTCCCCCAGGCAGCCTCCTACGAGCAGTACTTC.

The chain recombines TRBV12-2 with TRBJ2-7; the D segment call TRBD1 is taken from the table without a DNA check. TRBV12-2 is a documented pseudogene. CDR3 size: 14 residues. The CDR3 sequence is CASRSRDRDYEQYF. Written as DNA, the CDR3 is TGTGCAAGTCGCTCCCGGGACAGGGATTACGAGCAGTACTTC.

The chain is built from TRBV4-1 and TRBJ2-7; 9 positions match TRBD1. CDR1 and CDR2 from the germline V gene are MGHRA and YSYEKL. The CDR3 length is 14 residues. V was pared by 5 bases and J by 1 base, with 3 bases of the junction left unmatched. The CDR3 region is CASSVGTGSYEQYF. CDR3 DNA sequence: TGCGCCAGCAGCGTCGGGACAGGGTCCTACGAGCAGTACTTC.

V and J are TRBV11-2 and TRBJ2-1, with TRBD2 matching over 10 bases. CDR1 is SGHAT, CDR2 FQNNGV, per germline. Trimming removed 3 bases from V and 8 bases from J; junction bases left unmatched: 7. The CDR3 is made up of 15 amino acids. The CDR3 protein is CASSFELAGSDEQFF. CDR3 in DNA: TGTGCCAGCAGCTTTGAACTAGCGGGGAGCGATGAGCAGTTCTTC.

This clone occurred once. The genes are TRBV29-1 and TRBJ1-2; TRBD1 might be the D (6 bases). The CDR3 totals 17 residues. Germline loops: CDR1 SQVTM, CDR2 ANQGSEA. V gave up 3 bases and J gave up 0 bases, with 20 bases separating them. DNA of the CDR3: TGCAGCGTTGAGGGGGCGGGCAAGAGCTTAGCTAACTATGGCTACACCTTC. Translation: CSVEGAGKSLANYGYTF.

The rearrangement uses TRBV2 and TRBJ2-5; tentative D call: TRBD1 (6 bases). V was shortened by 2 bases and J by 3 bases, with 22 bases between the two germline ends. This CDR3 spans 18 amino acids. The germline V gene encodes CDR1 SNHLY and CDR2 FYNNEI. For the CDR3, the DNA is TGTGCCAGCAGTGAATGGTCCATTGGACAGAACCCTGAAGAGACCCAGTACTTC. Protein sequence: CASSEWSIGQNPEETQYF.

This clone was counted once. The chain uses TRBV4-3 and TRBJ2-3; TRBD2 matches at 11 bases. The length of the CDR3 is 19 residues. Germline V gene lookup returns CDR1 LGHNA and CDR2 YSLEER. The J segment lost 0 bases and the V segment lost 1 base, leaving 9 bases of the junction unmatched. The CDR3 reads CASSQAPGLAVSSTDTQYF. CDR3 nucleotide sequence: TGCGCCAGCAGCCAAGCCCCGGGACTAGCGGTTTCTAGCACAGATACGCAGTATTTT.

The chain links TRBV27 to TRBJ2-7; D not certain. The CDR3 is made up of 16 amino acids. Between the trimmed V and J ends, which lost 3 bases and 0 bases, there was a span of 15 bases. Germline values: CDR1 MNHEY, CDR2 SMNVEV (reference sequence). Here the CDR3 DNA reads TGTGCCAGCAGTTTCTCTTCCCCCACGAGCTCCTACGAGCAGTACTTC. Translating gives CASSFSSPTSSYEQYF.

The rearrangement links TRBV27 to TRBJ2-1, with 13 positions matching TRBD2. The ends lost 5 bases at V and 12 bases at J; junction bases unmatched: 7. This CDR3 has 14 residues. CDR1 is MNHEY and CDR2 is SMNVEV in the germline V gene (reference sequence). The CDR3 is CASSPGLAGVTQFF. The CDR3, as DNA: TGTGCCAGCAGTCCCGGACTAGCGGGAGTGACGCAGTTCTTC.

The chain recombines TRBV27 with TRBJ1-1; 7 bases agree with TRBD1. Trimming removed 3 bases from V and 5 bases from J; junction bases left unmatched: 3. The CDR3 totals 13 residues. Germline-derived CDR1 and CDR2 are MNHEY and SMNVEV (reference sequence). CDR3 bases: TGTGCCAGCAGTTTGCCAGGGGGGACTGAAGCTTTCTTT. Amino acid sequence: CASSLPGGTEAFF.

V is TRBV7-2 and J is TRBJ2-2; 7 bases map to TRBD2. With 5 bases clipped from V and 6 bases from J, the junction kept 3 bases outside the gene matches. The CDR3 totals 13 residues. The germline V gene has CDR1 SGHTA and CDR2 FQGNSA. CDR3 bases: TGTGCCAGCAGCCTTACTAGCGCCGGGGAGCTGTTTTTT. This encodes CASSLTSAGELFF.

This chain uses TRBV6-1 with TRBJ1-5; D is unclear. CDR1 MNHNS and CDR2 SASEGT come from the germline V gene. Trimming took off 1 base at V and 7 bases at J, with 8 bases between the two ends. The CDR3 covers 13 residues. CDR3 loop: CASSEDEVQPQHF. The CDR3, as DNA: TGTGCCAGCAGTGAAGACGAGGTGCAGCCCCAGCATTTT.

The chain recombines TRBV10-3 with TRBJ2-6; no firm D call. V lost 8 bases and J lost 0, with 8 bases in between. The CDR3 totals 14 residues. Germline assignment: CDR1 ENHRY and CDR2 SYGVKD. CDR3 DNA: TGTGCCATCGGAGCAGACTCTGGGGCCAACGTCCTGACTTTC. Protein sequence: CAIGADSGANVLTF.

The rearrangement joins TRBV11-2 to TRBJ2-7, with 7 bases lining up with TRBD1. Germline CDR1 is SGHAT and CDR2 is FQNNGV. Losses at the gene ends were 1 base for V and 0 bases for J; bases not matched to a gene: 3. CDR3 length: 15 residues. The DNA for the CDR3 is TGTGCCAGCAGCTTAGCCCAGGGGGTCTCCTACGAGCAGTACTTC. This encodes CASSLAQGVSYEQYF.

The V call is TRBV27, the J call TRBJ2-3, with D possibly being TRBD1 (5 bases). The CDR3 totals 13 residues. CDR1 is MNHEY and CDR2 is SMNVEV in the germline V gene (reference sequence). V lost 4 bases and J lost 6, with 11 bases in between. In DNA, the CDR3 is TGTGCCAGCAGTTATAGGGGAAGTGATACGCAGTATTTT. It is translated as CASSYRGSDTQYF.

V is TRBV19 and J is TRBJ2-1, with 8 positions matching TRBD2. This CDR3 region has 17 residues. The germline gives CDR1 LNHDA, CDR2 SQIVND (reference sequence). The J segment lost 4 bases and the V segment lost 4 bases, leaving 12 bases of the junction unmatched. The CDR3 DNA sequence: TGTGCCAGTAGTACCTACCACGGGAGGGCGTTTTACAATGAGCAGTTCTTC. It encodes CASSTYHGRAFYNEQFF.

The CDR3 loop reads CARSLTGQGYNQPQHF. CDR3 sequence (DNA): TGTGCCAGAAGCCTGACAGGACAGGGCTACAATCAGCCCCAGCATTTT. The rearrangement links TRBV5-3 to TRBJ1-5, with 8 bases aligning to TRBD1. Being an ORF, TRBV5-3 has a function that is uncertain. V was clipped by 4 bases and J by 3 bases; unmatched bases: 9. The CDR3 contains 16 residues.

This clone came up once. CDR3 coding DNA: TGTGCCACCAGCAGGGACAGGGGCTCCGGGGAGCTGTTTTTT. It translates to CATSRDRGSGELFF. The rearrangement uses TRBV15 and TRBJ2-2; 9 bases line up with TRBD1. Germline assignment: CDR1 LNHNV and CDR2 YYDKDF (reference sequence). With 3 bases clipped from V and 6 bases from J, the junction kept 2 bases outside the gene matches. The CDR3 runs to 14 residues.

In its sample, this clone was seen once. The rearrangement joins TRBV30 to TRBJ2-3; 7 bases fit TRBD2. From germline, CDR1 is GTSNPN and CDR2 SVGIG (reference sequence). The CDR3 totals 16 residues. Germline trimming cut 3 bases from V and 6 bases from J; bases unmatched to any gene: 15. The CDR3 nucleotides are TGTGCCTGGAGCCTTCTCCCGGGACTAACCGGGGATACGCAGTATTTT. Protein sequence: CAWSLLPGLTGDTQYF. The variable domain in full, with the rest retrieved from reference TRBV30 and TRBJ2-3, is SQTIHQWPATLVQPVGSPLSLECTVEGTSNPNLYWYRQAAGRGLQLLFYSVGIGQISSEVPQNLSASRPQDRQFILSSKKLLLSDSGFYLCAWSLLPGLTGDTQYFGPGTRLTVL.

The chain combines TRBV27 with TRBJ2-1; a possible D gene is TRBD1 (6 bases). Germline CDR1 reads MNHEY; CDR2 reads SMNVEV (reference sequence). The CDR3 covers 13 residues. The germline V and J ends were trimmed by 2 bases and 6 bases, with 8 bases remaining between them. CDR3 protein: CASSLDRFNEQFF. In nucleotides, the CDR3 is TGTGCCAGCAGTTTAGACAGGTTCAATGAGCAGTTCTTC.

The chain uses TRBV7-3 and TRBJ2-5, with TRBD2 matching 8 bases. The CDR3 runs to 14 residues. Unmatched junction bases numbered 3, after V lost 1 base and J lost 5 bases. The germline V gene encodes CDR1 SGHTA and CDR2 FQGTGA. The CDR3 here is CASSLMGGGETQYF. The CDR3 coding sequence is TGTGCCAGCAGCTTAATGGGCGGGGGGGAGACCCAGTACTTC.